Listed below are T cell receptor beta chains from one sample, sequenced in a study of T cell repertoires in cytomegalovirus infection. One entry per CDR3 protein, called by TCRdb with MiXCR from the reads. The sample carries roughly 250,000 distinct CDR3 sequences, roughly 20% recorded once. What was sequenced was CD8+ T cells from PBMCs. The source of these receptors is a human donor in good health (CMV status not recorded). Some clones in this sample may be carry-over from other donors' samples. CDR3s include the opening cysteine and the closing phenylalanine or tryptophan. The D gene is left open where the match is weak. Clone size appears in some rows only: once, few, many, or a class for an expanded clone.

TRBJ2-3 TRBV2 . few TGTGCCAGCAGAGCAGGGACCCGACGGGATACGCAGTATTTT CASRAGTRRDTQYF
TRBJ1-5 TRBV19 . few TGTGCCAGTAGTACCGCAACAAGGAGCAATCAGCCCCAGCATTTT CASSTATRSNQPQHF
TRBJ2-1 TRBV7-9 . . TGTGCCAGCAGCTTAGCTGGAAGGCCCTACAATGAGCAGTTCTTC CASSLAGRPYNEQFF
TRBJ1-5 TRBV11-2 . few TGTGCCAGCAGCTTTGGTGACGGCAATCAGCCCCAGCATTTT CASSFGDGNQPQHF
TRBJ1-1 TRBV7-6 . many TGTGCCAGCAGCTGGGGAGAAGGGACTGAAGCTTTCTTT CASSWGEGTEAFF
TRBJ2-1 TRBV7-8 TRBD2 many TGTGCCAGCAGCTACGGACTAGCGTCCTACAATGAGCAGTTCTTC CASSYGLASYNEQFF
TRBJ2-7 TRBV7-9 . many TGTGCCAGCAGCTCCCCAGGGGGGTACGAGCAGTACTTC CASSSPGGYEQYF
TRBJ1-1 TRBV27 . few TGTGCCAGCAGTTTTCAAGGGCGTGAAGCTTTCTTT CASSFQGREAFF
TRBJ2-5 TRBV12-3/TRBV12-4 . . TGTGCCAGCAGTTTTGAGGATCAAGAGACCCAGTACTTC CASSFEDQETQYF
TRBJ1-2 TRBV7-9 . . TGTGCCAGCAGCTTCGCGACAGGTCCCTATGGCTACACCTTC CASSFATGPYGYTF
TRBJ1-1 TRBV7-3 . many TGTGCCAGCAGCTTAACACGGATAGGTGAAGCTTTCTTT CASSLTRIGEAFF
TRBJ1-5 TRBV12-3/TRBV12-4 TRBD1 many TGTGCCAGCAGCGACACAGGGGTAGATCAGCCCCAGCATTTT CASSDTGVDQPQHF
TRBJ1-2 TRBV14 . . TGTGCCAGCAGCCAAACGGCAGGACAGAACTATGGCTACACCTTC CASSQTAGQNYGYTF
TRBJ2-3 TRBV14 . . TGTGCCAGCAGCCCTGTCGGTATTACGCAGTATTTT CASSPVGITQYF
TRBJ2-4 TRBV28 . few TGTGCCAGCAGTTGGGGAGGGGGGGCAGGGACCAAAAACATTCAGTACTTC CASSWGGGAGTKNIQYF
TRBJ2-2 TRBV29-1 . many TGCAGCGTTGAAAGGGGTAGGACCGGGGAGCTGTTTTTT CSVERGRTGELFF
TRBJ2-1 TRBV7-9 . . TGTGCCAGCAGCCCCGACACTTCCAATGAGCAGTTCTTC CASSPDTSNEQFF
TRBJ2-7 TRBV28 TRBD2 . TGTGCCAGCAGTCCCCGGGGGGTCATGACCTACGAGCAGTACTTC CASSPRGVMTYEQYF
TRBJ2-5 TRBV28 TRBD2 . TGTGCCAGCAGTTTAGCGGGGGTGGGCCAGTACTTC CASSLAGVGQYF
TRBJ1-6 TRBV15 . . TGTGCCACCAGCGGCCTTGGCTCAGATTCACCCCTCCACTTT CATSGLGSDSPLHF